This TCR beta chain comes out of a study of T cell repertoires in cytomegalovirus infection. Losses at the gene ends were 5 bases for V and 4 bases for J; bases not matched to a gene: 4. The CDR3 has 13 residues. Germline V lookup: CDR1 LNHDA, CDR2 SQIVND (reference sequence). Each CDR3 protein gets one entry after TCRdb re-called the reads with MiXCR. The sample lists approximately 110,000 distinct CDR3 sequences, around 31% occurring once. This clonotype came up many times. What it binds is unknown. The gene calls are TRBV19 and TRBJ2-7; the match to TRBD1 covers 8 bases. The clonotype comes from a human donor in good health (CMV status not recorded). Some clones in this sample may be carry-over from other donors' samples. This sample comprised CD8+ T cells from cultured PBMCs, obtained from culture after CMV antigen stimulation. The DNA for the CDR3 is TGTGCCAGTAGTCTGCAGGGGGCATACGAGCAGTACTTC. Protein sequence: CASSLQGAYEQYF. The full variable domain, its missing parts supplied by reference TRBV19 and TRBJ2-7, is DGGITQSPKYLFRKEGQNVTLSCEQNLNHDAMYWYRQDPGQGLRLIYYSQIVNDFQKGDIAEGYSVSREKKESFPLTVTSAQKNPTAFYLCASSLQGAYEQYFGPGTRLTVT.